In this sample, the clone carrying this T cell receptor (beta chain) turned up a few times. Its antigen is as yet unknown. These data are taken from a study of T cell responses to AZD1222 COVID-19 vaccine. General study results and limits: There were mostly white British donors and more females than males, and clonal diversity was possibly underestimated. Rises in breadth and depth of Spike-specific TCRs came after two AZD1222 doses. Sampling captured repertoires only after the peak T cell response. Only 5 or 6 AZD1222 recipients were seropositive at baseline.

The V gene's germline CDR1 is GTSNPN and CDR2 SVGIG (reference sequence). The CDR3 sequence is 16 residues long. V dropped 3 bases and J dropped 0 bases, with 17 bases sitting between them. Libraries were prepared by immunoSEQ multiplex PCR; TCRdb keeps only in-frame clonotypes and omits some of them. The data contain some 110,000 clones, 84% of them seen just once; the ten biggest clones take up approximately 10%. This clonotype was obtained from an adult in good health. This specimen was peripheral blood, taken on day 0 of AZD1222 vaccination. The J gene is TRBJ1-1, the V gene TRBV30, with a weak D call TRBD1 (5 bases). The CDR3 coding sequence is TGTGCCTGGAGCCCATCGGGACGTCTAATGAACACTGAAGCTTTCTTT. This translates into CAWSPSGRLMNTEAFF.